Below are 9 T cell receptor beta chains sequenced from a single sample in a study of blood T cell repertoires in COVID-19. Sequenced by immunoSEQ multiplex PCR; TCRdb stores in-frame clones only, minus some. The top ten hold about 7.8% of the sample, which has under 200,000 clones, around 74% seen once. The sequenced material came from peripheral blood. These receptor sequences come from a woman aged 60 to 75 with COVID-19, enrolled during active disease.

The rearrangement joins TRBV5-1 to TRBJ2-2; the match to TRBD2 covers 8 bases. Germline-derived CDR1 and CDR2 are SGHRS and YFSETQ. Trimming at V came to 4 bases and at J to 6 bases, leaving 14 bases not matched to a gene. The CDR3 consists of 17 residues. CDR3 coding DNA: TGCGCCAGCAGCCCCCTCGCCGGGACTAGGCGGCCCGGGGAGCTGTTTTTT. It codes for CASSPLAGTRRPGELFF.

The CDR3 here is CSALGGYEQYV. The CDR3 coding sequence is TGCAGTGCCTTAGGGGGCTACGAGCAGTACGTC. The chain recombines TRBV20-1 with TRBJ2-7, with D possibly matching TRBD1 (6 bases). Germline CDR1 DFQATT, CDR2 SNEGSKA (reference sequence). The CDR3 consists of 11 residues. V lost 6 bases, J lost 3 bases, and 9 bases lay in between.

The genes are TRBV28 and TRBJ1-5, with D perhaps matching TRBD1 (5 bases). CDR1 and CDR2 from the germline V gene are MDHEN and SYDVKM. This CDR3 is 15 amino acids long. Trimming shortened V by 7 bases and J by 5 bases, and 18 bases separated the two germline ends. The CDR3 spells CASIPGGGGYQPQHF. The CDR3 DNA reads TGTGCCAGCATCCCCGGGGGTGGCGGTTATCAGCCCCAGCATTTT. Drawing the rest from reference TRBV28 and TRBJ1-5, the complete variable domain is DVKVTQSSRYLVKRTGEKVFLECVQDMDHENMFWYRQDPGLGLRLIYFSYDVKMKEKGDIPEGYSVSREKKERFSLILESASTNQTSMYLCASIPGGGGYQPQHFGDGTRLSIL.

Only a few counts were recorded for this clone. V gene TRBV6-2 or TRBV6-3 combines with J gene TRBJ2-2; 8 nucleotides line up with TRBD1. The CDR3 contains 16 residues. V was clipped by 6 bases and J by 6 bases; unmatched bases: 12. Germline CDR1 and CDR2: MNHEY and SVGEGT. CDR3 region: CASSLPRQGFPGELFF. The CDR3 nucleotides read TGTGCCAGCAGCCTACCCCGACAGGGGTTTCCCGGGGAGCTGTTTTTT.

V is TRBV7-8 and J is TRBJ1-4; weak D call: TRBD1 (5 bases). Looked up from germline, CDR1 is SGHVS and CDR2 is FQNEAQ. CDR3 length: 22 amino acids. Trimming pared 5 bases from V and 0 bases from J, leaving 31 bases between. The CDR3 loop is CASSRASVKEGEAPPTNEKLFF. CDR3 nucleotide sequence: TGTGCCAGCAGCCGAGCGTCTGTGAAGGAAGGGGAGGCCCCCCCAACTAATGAAAAACTGTTTTTT.

The chain combines TRBV29-1 with TRBJ2-7; TRBD2 aligns across 8 bases. The CDR3 runs 15 residues. J lost 0 bases, V lost 2 bases, and 6 bases had no gene match. CDR1 is SQVTM and CDR2 is ANQGSEA in the germline V gene. The CDR3, as DNA: TGCAGCGTTGAAACCCGGGGGGGGAGCTCCTACGAGCAGTACTTC. Encoded protein: CSVETRGGSSYEQYF.

This clone was found once. The rearrangement links TRBV28 to TRBJ1-6, with 8 bases fitting TRBD1. Germline trimming cut 8 bases from V and 4 bases from J; bases unmatched to any gene: 1. The CDR3 is 13 residues long. Germline CDR1 is MDHEN and CDR2 is SYDVKM. The CDR3 DNA is TGTGCCAGCTGGGACAGGTATAATTCACCCCTCCACTTT. Protein sequence: CASWDRYNSPLHF.

In DNA, the CDR3 is TGTGCCAGCAGCTTTACGGTATCGAATGAGCAGTTCTTC. Residues: CASSFTVSNEQFF. This sequence joins TRBV5-4 and TRBJ2-1; D unclear. Trimming cost V 2 bases and J 7 bases, with 10 bases left between them. Germline CDR1 is SGHNT and CDR2 is YYREEE (reference sequence). CDR3 size: 13 residues.

In this sample, this clone turned up once. CDR3 in DNA: TGTGCCATTGACGGGACAGGGAATGAAAAACTGTTTTTT. Translating it yields CAIDGTGNEKLFF. The chain recombines TRBV30 with TRBJ1-4, with 9 bases that match TRBD1. This CDR3 is 13 amino acids long. Trimming at V came to 8 bases and at J to 5 bases, leaving 6 bases not matched to a gene. Germline V gene data show CDR1 as GTSNPN and CDR2 as SVGIG (reference sequence).